A single sample is the source of the 18 T cell receptor beta chains below, sequenced in a study of T cell changes during pregnancy in multiple sclerosis. Only in-frame clones appear in the TCRdb table, and some are missing; sequencing was by immunoSEQ multiplex PCR. The table lists 45,000 to 70,000 clones, 80% to 95% of them singletons, with around 0.16% in the top ten. The source material was CD4+ T cells from peripheral blood mononuclear cells, sampled after pregnancy. All receptors come from a female donor in good health, enrolled as a control in a pregnancy study.

The V call is TRBV4-3, the J call TRBJ1-3; no clear D gene. The germline V and J ends were trimmed by 1 base and 1 base, with 5 bases remaining between them. The CDR3 is 14 amino acids. The germline V gene encodes CDR1 LGHNA and CDR2 YSLEER. CDR3 DNA sequence: TGCGCCAGCAGCCAAGGAGTTTCTGGAAACACCATATATTTT. Amino acid sequence: CASSQGVSGNTIYF.

The chain links TRBV28 to TRBJ2-7; possible D gene TRBD1, 7 bases. The V and J ends lost 10 bases and 3 bases respectively, with 22 bases between them. The CDR3 loop spans 15 amino acids. Germline assignment: CDR1 MDHEN and CDR2 SYDVKM. This CDR3 is CATLNGGQYDYEQYF. The CDR3 nucleotides are TGTGCCACCCTTAACGGGGGACAGTACGACTACGAGCAGTACTTC.

This chain links TRBV28 with TRBJ2-2, with D perhaps matching TRBD1 (6 bases). Germline CDR1 is MDHEN and CDR2 is SYDVKM. The CDR3 covers 16 residues. V was trimmed by 5 bases and J by 8 bases, leaving 21 bases between them. The CDR3 DNA follows: TGTGCCAGCAGTCCCCCGGGACAAACCAAAGTAGGGGAGCTGTTTTTT. Translation gives CASSPPGQTKVGELFF. Full variable domain (outside the CDR3, taken from reference TRBV28 and TRBJ2-2): DVKVTQSSRYLVKRTGEKVFLECVQDMDHENMFWYRQDPGLGLRLIYFSYDVKMKEKGDIPEGYSVSREKKERFSLILESASTNQTSMYLCASSPPGQTKVGELFFGEGSRLTVL.

The rearrangement joins TRBV18 to TRBJ2-1; D may be TRBD2 (5 bases). This CDR3 region has 12 residues. V lost 2 bases and J 9 bases, leaving 8 bases between the germline ends. The germline V gene encodes CDR1 KGHSH and CDR2 LQKENI. The CDR3 spells CASSPEGGEQFF. The CDR3 DNA reads as TGTGCCAGCTCACCAGAGGGCGGTGAGCAGTTCTTC.

This CDR3 reads CASSLSSGAETQYF. The DNA of the CDR3 is TGTGCCAGCAGCTTGTCCAGCGGGGCTGAGACCCAGTACTTC. V gene TRBV5-4 combines with J gene TRBJ2-5; TRBD2 agrees at 7 bases. Germline trimming cut 1 base from V and 5 bases from J; bases unmatched to any gene: 5. The CDR3 contains 14 residues. Germline CDR1 and CDR2: SGHNT and YYREEE (reference sequence).

The gene calls are TRBV7-2 and TRBJ2-6; D not resolved. Germline CDR1 SGHTA, CDR2 FQGNSA. This CDR3 has 15 amino acids. V lost 5 bases and J lost 1, with 9 bases in between. The CDR3 coding sequence is TGTGCCAGCAGCCTAGGCGATTCTGGGGCCAACGTCCTGACTTTC. It codes for CASSLGDSGANVLTF. Based on the CDR3 plus reference TRBV7-2 and TRBJ2-6, the full variable domain is GAGVSQSPSNKVTEKGKDVELRCDPISGHTALYWYRQSLGQGLEFLIYFQGNSAPDKSGLPSDRFSAERTGGSVSTLTIQRTQQEDSAVYLCASSLGDSGANVLTFGAGSRLTVL.

The chain links TRBV7-9 to TRBJ2-1; 10 bases fit TRBD2. The CDR3 covers 17 residues. J gave up 2 bases and V 7 bases, and 11 bases lay outside the gene matches. Germline V gives CDR1 SEHNR, CDR2 FQNEAQ (reference sequence). The CDR3 loop is CASIPRPAGGPYNEQFF. The CDR3, as DNA: TGTGCCAGCATCCCCCGCCCAGCGGGGGGGCCCTACAATGAGCAGTTCTTC.

The V call is TRBV7-9, the J call TRBJ1-2; 7 positions agree with TRBD1. J gave up 4 bases and V 5 bases, and 4 bases lay outside the gene matches. Germline loops: CDR1 SEHNR, CDR2 FQNEAQ (reference sequence). The CDR3 spans 13 residues. DNA of the CDR3: TGTGCCAGCAGCCCGGACAGGCGCTATGGCTACACCTTC. This encodes CASSPDRRYGYTF.

This clone was counted a single time. The chain links TRBV19 to TRBJ2-2; 7 bases map to TRBD1. Germline V gene data show CDR1 as LNHDA and CDR2 as SQIVND (reference sequence). The CDR3 length is 16 residues. The trim removed 7 bases at V and 5 bases at J, leaving 13 bases unmatched. CDR3 coding DNA: TGTGCCAGTAAGGGGTCGGCAGGGGGTTTAACCGGGGAGCTGTTTTTT. Translating it yields CASKGSAGGLTGELFF.

The rearrangement joins TRBV4-1 to TRBJ1-2, with unresolved D. The CDR3 loop spans 15 amino acids. V dropped 0 bases and J dropped 0 bases, with 8 bases sitting between them. Germline values: CDR1 MGHRA, CDR2 YSYEKL. In nucleotides, the CDR3 is TGCGCCAGCAGCCAAGAGGGCAGTACTAACTATGGCTACACCTTC. This encodes CASSQEGSTNYGYTF.

The rearrangement uses TRBV7-2 and TRBJ2-3; 9 bases fit TRBD2. This CDR3 is built from 16 residues. Germline V gene data show CDR1 as SGHTA and CDR2 as FQGNSA. Unmatched junction bases numbered 8, after V lost 5 bases and J lost 2 bases. CDR3 sequence: CASSQRSGGFTDTQYF. The CDR3 DNA reads TGTGCCAGCAGCCAACGAAGCGGGGGGTTCACAGATACGCAGTATTTT.

The genes are TRBV5-1 and TRBJ1-1; possible D gene TRBD1, 5 bases. V gave up 0 bases and J gave up 6 bases, with 15 bases separating them. CDR3 length: 15 residues. Germline CDR1 and CDR2: SGHRS and YFSETQ. As DNA, the CDR3 is TGCGCCAGCAGCTTGGCCTGGGGGGGAACGGCTGAAGCTTTCTTT. This codes for CASSLAWGGTAEAFF.

This clone was seen a handful of times. The V gene is TRBV2, the J gene TRBJ1-2; D is undetermined. There are 13 residues in the CDR3. Trimming took 3 bases from V and 5 from J, leaving 10 bases between them. Germline V gene sequence: CDR1 SNHLY, CDR2 FYNNEI. DNA of the CDR3: TGTGCCAGCAGTGAGAGTCAGGTTTATGGCTACACCTTC. Residues: CASSESQVYGYTF.

V gene TRBV4-3 combines with J gene TRBJ1-3; TRBD1 agrees at 7 bases. CDR1 is LGHNA, CDR2 YSLEER, per germline. The V and J ends lost 4 bases and 2 bases, in that order; junction bases with no gene match: 8. The CDR3 totals 16 residues. In DNA form, the CDR3 reads TGCGCCAGCAGCCCCGGGACAGCGAAACCTGGAAACACCATATATTTT. Translated: CASSPGTAKPGNTIYF.

The V gene is TRBV5-1, the J gene TRBJ1-5; D remains ambiguous. CDR1 and CDR2 (germline): SGHRS, YFSETQ. The length of the CDR3 is 14 residues. Trimming stripped 0 bases from V and 7 bases from J, with 11 bases between. This chain's CDR3 is CASSLGGDNQPQHF. CDR3 nucleotides: TGCGCCAGCAGCTTGGGGGGAGATAACCAGCCCCAGCATTTT. Combining the CDR3 with reference TRBV5-1 and TRBJ1-5 gives the whole variable domain KAGVTQTPRYLIKTRGQQVTLSCSPISGHRSVSWYQQTPGQGLQFLFEYFSETQRNKGNFPGRFSGRQFSNSRSEMNVSTLELGDSALYLCASSLGGDNQPQHFGDGTRLSIL.

This CDR3 reads CASSLGGVGTGVSIQYF. As DNA, the CDR3 is TGTGCCAGCAGCTTGGGGGGCGTTGGGACAGGAGTTTCGATTCAGTACTTC. The rearrangement uses TRBV5-8 and TRBJ2-4, with 8 bases that match TRBD1. Germline lookup yields CDR1 SGHTS and CDR2 YDEGEE. The CDR3 consists of 17 residues. Trimming cost V 0 bases and J 10 bases; bases outside gene matches: 15.

This chain joins TRBV7-9 and TRBJ1-2, with 10 positions matching TRBD1. Germline V gives CDR1 SEHNR, CDR2 FQNEAQ (reference sequence). Trimming at V came to 5 bases and at J to 9 bases, leaving 6 bases not matched to a gene. The CDR3 totals 13 residues. CDR3 residues: CASSPGQGVRYTF. Written as DNA, the CDR3 is TGTGCCAGCAGCCCTGGACAGGGGGTCCGCTACACCTTC.

The chain links TRBV6-6 to TRBJ1-1, with 7 bases fitting TRBD1. Germline V gene lookup returns CDR1 MNHNY and CDR2 SVGAGI (reference sequence). The ends lost 4 bases at V and 6 bases at J; junction bases unmatched: 11. The CDR3 totals 15 residues. CDR3 DNA sequence: TGTGCCAGCAGTTCCCGGGACAGCCTTAACCCTGAAGCTTTCTTT. It yields the protein CASSSRDSLNPEAFF.